This T cell receptor beta chain was recorded in a study of early stage breast cancer tumors. Study outcomes and limitations: Functional markers like CD4, CD8 and FOXP3 were missed in bulk sequencing.

Libraries were prepared by immunoSEQ multiplex PCR; TCRdb keeps only in-frame clonotypes and omits some of them. The sample shows tens of thousands of clones, approximately 80% of them seen only once. Germline lookup yields CDR1 SGDLS and CDR2 YYNGEE. V lost 3 bases to trimming and J lost 6 bases, with 13 bases between them. This CDR3 spans 13 amino acids. Turning to this clone: What it binds is not known.

The V gene is TRBV9, the J gene TRBJ2-7; D unclear. The origin of this receptor is a person between 45 and 65 years old with breast cancer. The sequenced sample consisted of blood. The CDR3 sequence: CASSAASSFEQYF. CDR3 sequence (DNA): TGTGCCAGCAGCGCTGCCTCTAGTTTCGAGCAGTACTTC.